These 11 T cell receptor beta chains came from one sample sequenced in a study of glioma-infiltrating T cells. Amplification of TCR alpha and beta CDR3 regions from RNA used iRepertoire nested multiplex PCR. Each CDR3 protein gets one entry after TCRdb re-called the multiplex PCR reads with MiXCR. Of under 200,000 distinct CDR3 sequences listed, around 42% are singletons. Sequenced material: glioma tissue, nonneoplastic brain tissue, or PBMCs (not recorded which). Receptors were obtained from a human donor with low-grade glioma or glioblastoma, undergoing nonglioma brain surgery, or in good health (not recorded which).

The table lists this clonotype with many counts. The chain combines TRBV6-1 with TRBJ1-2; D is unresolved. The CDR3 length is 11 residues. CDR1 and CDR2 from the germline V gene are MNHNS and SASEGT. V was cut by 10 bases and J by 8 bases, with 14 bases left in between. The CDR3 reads CATSWPPGYTF. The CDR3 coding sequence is TGTGCCACCTCGTGGCCGCCCGGCTACACCTTC.

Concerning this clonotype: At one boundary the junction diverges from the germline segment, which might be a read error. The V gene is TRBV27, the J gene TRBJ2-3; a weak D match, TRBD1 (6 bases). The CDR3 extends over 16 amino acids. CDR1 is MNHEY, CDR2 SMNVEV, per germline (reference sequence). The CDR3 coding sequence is TGTGCCAGCAGTCCTATCGGACAGCTTAGCAAAGATACGCAGTATTTT. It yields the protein CASSPIGQLSKDTQYF.

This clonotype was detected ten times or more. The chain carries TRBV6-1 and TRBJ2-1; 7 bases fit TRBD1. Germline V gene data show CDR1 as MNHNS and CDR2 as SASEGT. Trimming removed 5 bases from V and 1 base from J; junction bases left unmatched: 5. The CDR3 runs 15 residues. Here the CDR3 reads CASSPTGMSYNEQFF. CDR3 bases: TGTGCCAGCAGTCCGACAGGGATGTCCTACAATGAGCAGTTCTTC.

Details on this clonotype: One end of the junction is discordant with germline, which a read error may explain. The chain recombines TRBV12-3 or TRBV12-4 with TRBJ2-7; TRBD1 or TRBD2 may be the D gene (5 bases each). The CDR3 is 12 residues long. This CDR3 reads CAGSLGRERQYF. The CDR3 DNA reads TGTGCCGGCAGTTTGGGCAGGGAGAGGCAGTACTTC.

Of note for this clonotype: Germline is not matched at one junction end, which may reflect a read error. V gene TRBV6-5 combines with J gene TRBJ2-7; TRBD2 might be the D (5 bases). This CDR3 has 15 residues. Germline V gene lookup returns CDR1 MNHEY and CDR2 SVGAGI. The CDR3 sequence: CASSFSSGSRHEKYF. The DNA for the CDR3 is TGTGCCAGTAGTTTCTCCAGTGGGAGTCGGCACGAGAAGTACTTC.

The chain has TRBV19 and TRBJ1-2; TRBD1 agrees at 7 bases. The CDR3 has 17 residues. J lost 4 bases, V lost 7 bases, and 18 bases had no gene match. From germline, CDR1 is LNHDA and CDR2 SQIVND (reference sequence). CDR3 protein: CASITQGGTLNTYGYTF. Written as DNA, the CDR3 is TGTGCCAGTATTACGCAGGGGGGGACACTTAATACCTATGGCTACACCTTC.

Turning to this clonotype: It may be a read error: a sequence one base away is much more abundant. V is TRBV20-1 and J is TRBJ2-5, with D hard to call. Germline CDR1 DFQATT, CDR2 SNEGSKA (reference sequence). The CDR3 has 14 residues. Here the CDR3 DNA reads TGCAGTGATAGAGATCCCCAGGTTTTCGAGACCCAGTACTTC. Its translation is CSDRDPQVFETQYF.

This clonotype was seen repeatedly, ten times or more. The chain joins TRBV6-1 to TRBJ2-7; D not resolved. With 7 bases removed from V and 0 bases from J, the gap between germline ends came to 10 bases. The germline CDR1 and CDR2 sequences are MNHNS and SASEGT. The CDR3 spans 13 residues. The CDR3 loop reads CASKNPNSYEQYF. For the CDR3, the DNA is TGTGCCAGCAAAAACCCTAACTCCTACGAGCAGTACTTC.

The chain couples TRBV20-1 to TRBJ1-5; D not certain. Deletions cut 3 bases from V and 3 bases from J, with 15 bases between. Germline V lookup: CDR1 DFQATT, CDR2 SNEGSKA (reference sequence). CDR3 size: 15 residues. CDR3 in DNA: TGCAGTGCTAGGGACCCTCGGACTATCAATCAGCCCCAGCATTTT. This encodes CSARDPRTINQPQHF.

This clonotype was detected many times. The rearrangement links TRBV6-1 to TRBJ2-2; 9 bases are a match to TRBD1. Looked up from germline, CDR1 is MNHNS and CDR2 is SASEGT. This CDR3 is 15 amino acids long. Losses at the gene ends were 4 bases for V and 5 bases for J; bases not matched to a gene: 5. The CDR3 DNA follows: TGTGCCAGCAGTGGGACAGGGGCAGGGACCGGGGAGCTGTTTTTT. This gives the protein CASSGTGAGTGELFF.

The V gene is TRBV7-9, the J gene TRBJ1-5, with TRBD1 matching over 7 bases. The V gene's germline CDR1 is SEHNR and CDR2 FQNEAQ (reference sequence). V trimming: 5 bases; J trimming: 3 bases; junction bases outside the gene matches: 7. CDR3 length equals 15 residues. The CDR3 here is CASSPGGRDNQPQHF. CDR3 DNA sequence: TGTGCCAGCAGCCCAGGGGGGAGGGACAATCAGCCCCAGCATTTT.